The 15 T cell receptor beta chains below come from one sample, sequenced in a study of T-cell reconstitution after alpha-beta-depleted transplantation in children. A library of TCRbeta sequences, prepared with unique molecular identifiers, was generated. TCRdb fed the PCR reads into MiXCR, producing one record per CDR3 protein. The data hold 700,000 to 950,000 distinct CDR3 sequences, with roughly 15% observed a single time. The sequences come from PBMCs, mostly from graft donor cells, collected 360 days after TCRalphabeta/CD19-depleted stem cell transplant. All receptors come from a male patient aged 10 to 17 who had a stem cell transplant for acute lymphoblastic leukemia, so the T cells may come from the graft donor.

This clonotype was seen a few times. This sequence joins TRBV12-3 or TRBV12-4 and TRBJ2-7; the match to TRBD2 covers 15 bases. With 5 bases clipped from V and 4 bases from J, the junction kept 9 bases outside the gene matches. The CDR3 has 17 amino acids. This chain's CDR3 is CASSPGLAGGPRYEQYF. DNA for the CDR3: TGTGCCAGCAGTCCCGGACTAGCGGGAGGGCCGCGGTACGAGCAGTACTTC.

This chain joins TRBV24-1 and TRBJ2-1; D possibly uses TRBD1 or TRBD2 (7 bases each). Deletions cut 3 bases from V and 6 bases from J, with 17 bases between. The CDR3 spans 16 residues. CDR1 is KGHDR, CDR2 SFDVKD, per germline. CDR3 DNA: TGTGCCACCAGTGATCGGGGCAGGGGGGAGGGCAATGAGCAGTTCTTC. It specifies CATSDRGRGEGNEQFF.

This clonotype was observed a handful of times. The chain uses TRBV24-1 and TRBJ2-1; 7 nucleotides match TRBD2. CDR3 length: 13 amino acids. Per germline, CDR1 KGHDR and CDR2 SFDVKD. Trimming cost V 3 bases and J 9 bases; bases outside gene matches: 4. CDR3 sequence: CATSDEGRGEQFF. CDR3 bases: TGTGCCACCAGTGATGAGGGGAGGGGTGAGCAGTTCTTC.

This clonotype appeared many times. The chain recombines TRBV12-3 or TRBV12-4 with TRBJ2-5; 11 bases are a match to TRBD2. The CDR3 runs 15 residues. V was clipped by 6 bases and J by 5 bases; unmatched bases: 8. The chain's CDR3 is CASSLLAGVDETQYF. CDR3 in DNA: TGTGCCAGCAGCCTACTAGCGGGAGTTGATGAGACCCAGTACTTC.

The J gene is TRBJ2-2, the V gene TRBV11-1, with TRBD2 as a possible D gene (6 bases). Germline CDR1 and CDR2: SGHAT and FQDESV (reference sequence). This CDR3 has 15 amino acids. Trimming left V 5 bases short and J 1 base short, with 11 bases between. The CDR3 protein is CASSRGNLNTGELFF. In DNA, the CDR3 is TGTGCCAGCAGCCGCGGGAACTTGAACACCGGGGAGCTGTTTTTT.

This clonotype came up a few times. The V and J genes are TRBV5-1 and TRBJ2-1, with D tentatively TRBD1 or TRBD2 (5 bases each). V was cut by 2 bases and J by 8 bases, with 8 bases left in between. CDR3 length equals 12 residues. Germline V CDR1 and CDR2: SGHRS, YFSETQ. Here the CDR3 reads CASSFGGDEQFF. CDR3 DNA: TGCGCCAGCAGCTTTGGGGGAGATGAGCAGTTCTTC.

In this sample, this clonotype turned up a few times. The gene calls are TRBV20-1 and TRBJ2-7, with 8 bases fitting TRBD2. Looked up from germline, CDR1 is DFQATT and CDR2 is SNEGSKA (reference sequence). V gave up 5 bases and J gave up 0 bases; unmatched junction bases: 6. CDR3 length: 14 residues. Here the CDR3 reads CSAPSGPFSYEQYF. CDR3 bases: TGCAGTGCTCCTAGCGGGCCCTTCTCCTACGAGCAGTACTTC.

This clonotype was counted many times. This chain uses TRBV12-3 or TRBV12-4 with TRBJ1-1; D call uncertain. The CDR3 has 12 residues. V was trimmed by 8 bases and J by 0 bases, leaving 7 bases between them. CDR3 protein: CASSPMNTEAFF. Here the CDR3 DNA reads TGTGCCAGCTCACCCATGAACACTGAAGCTTTCTTT.

This clonotype was counted between two and nine times. This rearrangement joins TRBV19 to TRBJ2-3, with TRBD1 matching over 7 bases. Germline trimming cut 5 bases from V and 0 bases from J; bases unmatched to any gene: 5. Germline CDR1 reads LNHDA; CDR2 reads SQIVND (reference sequence). This CDR3 spans 15 amino acids. In DNA, the CDR3 is TGTGCCAGTAGTCTGGGACAGCGAAGCACAGATACGCAGTATTTT. It encodes CASSLGQRSTDTQYF.

The chain joins TRBV2 to TRBJ1-1, with D uncertain. Germline V gene lookup returns CDR1 SNHLY and CDR2 FYNNEI. With 4 bases removed from V and 1 base from J, the gap between germline ends came to 10 bases. CDR3 length: 14 amino acids. The CDR3 is CASSALDTNTEAFF. The CDR3 nucleotides are TGTGCCAGCAGTGCACTAGACACGAACACTGAAGCTTTCTTT. Together with reference TRBV2 and TRBJ1-1, the CDR3 gives the full variable domain: EPEVTQTPSHQVTQMGQEVILRCVPISNHLYFYWYRQILGQKVEFLVSFYNNEISEKSEIFDDQFSVERPDGSNFTLKIRSTKLEDSAMYFCASSALDTNTEAFFGQGTRLTVV.

This clonotype was observed a handful of times. The V call is TRBV9, the J call TRBJ2-1; a possible D gene is TRBD1 (5 bases). V gave up 0 bases and J gave up 5 bases, with 12 bases separating them. CDR1 and CDR2 (germline): SGDLS, YYNGEE. This CDR3 has 15 residues. The CDR3 nucleotides read TGTGCCAGCAGCGTAGAACCCCTGGGGCACAATGAGCAGTTCTTC. This translates into CASSVEPLGHNEQFF.

There are a few counts of this clonotype. The V call is TRBV29-1, the J call TRBJ2-5, with D possibly being TRBD2 (6 bases). Germline assignment: CDR1 SQVTM and CDR2 ANQGSEA. The CDR3 totals 14 residues. Trimming shortened V by 3 bases and J by 2 bases, and 13 bases separated the two germline ends. CDR3 coding DNA: TGCAGCGTTGAGGGACTCCGCCTTCAAGAGACCCAGTACTTC. Translated: CSVEGLRLQETQYF.

This clonotype was found a few times. This chain uses TRBV4-1 with TRBJ2-1, with D possibly matching TRBD2 (7 bases). In germline, CDR1 is MGHRA, CDR2 YSYEKL. This CDR3 region has 17 residues. V was cut by 5 bases and J by 8 bases, with 25 bases left in between. CDR3 sequence (DNA): TGCGCCAGCAGCGTCAGACAGGTGGGAGGGCCACGGGATGAGCAGTTCTTC. Encoded protein: CASSVRQVGGPRDEQFF.

This clonotype was seen repeatedly, ten times or more. The CDR3 spells CASSQGWFDEQFF. DNA for the CDR3: TGCGCCAGCAGCCAAGGGTGGTTTGATGAGCAGTTCTTC. The chain has TRBV4-1 and TRBJ2-1; D is ambiguous. The V end lost 1 base, the J end lost 8 bases, and 9 bases lay between the germline ends. CDR1 and CDR2 (germline): MGHRA, YSYEKL. The CDR3 sequence is 13 residues long.

V is TRBV15 and J is TRBJ2-1; D possibly corresponds to TRBD2 (5 bases). CDR1 LNHNV and CDR2 YYDKDF come from the germline V gene (reference sequence). This CDR3 spans 16 amino acids. V was cut by 0 bases and J by 6 bases, with 15 bases left in between. CDR3 protein: CATSRDPRSGFNEQFF. In DNA, the CDR3 is TGTGCCACCAGCAGAGACCCCCGCTCGGGGTTCAATGAGCAGTTCTTC.